The next 12 T cell receptor beta chains were all read from a single sample in a study of graft-versus-host responses after intestinal transplantation. Their antigens are not known. This table comes from immunoSEQ multiplex PCR, and its TCRdb copy is limited to in-frame clones, with some not included. This sample has some 83,000 clones, with roughly 91% found just once. The specimen comprised unstimulated CD4+ T cells sorted from spleen or lymph node cells, sampled before intestinal transplant. These receptors were obtained from a human donor who received an intestinal transplant.

The chain carries TRBV7-8 and TRBJ1-5; the D is unclear. The V end was cut by 6 bases, the J end by 5 bases, with 14 bases between. Germline V gene data show CDR1 as SGHVS and CDR2 as FQNEAQ. The CDR3 is 14 residues long. The CDR3 DNA reads as TGTGCCAGCAGTTATGGACGGACTGATCAGCCCCAGCATTTT. Protein sequence: CASSYGRTDQPQHF.

The chain is built from TRBV7-8 and TRBJ1-5; D not resolved. Germline CDR1 reads SGHVS; CDR2 reads FQNEAQ. V lost 0 bases and J lost 5, with 17 bases in between. The CDR3 totals 17 residues. DNA of the CDR3: TGTGCCAGCAGCTTAGCGCGGGTAGGGAGGACTGATCAGCCCCAGCATTTT. It codes for CASSLARVGRTDQPQHF.

The V call is TRBV7-2, the J call TRBJ2-7, with D perhaps TRBD2 (6 bases). The V gene's germline CDR1 is SGHTA and CDR2 FQGNSA. The CDR3 loop spans 14 amino acids. V was cut by 4 bases and J by 3 bases, with 13 bases left in between. CDR3 region: CASSSQGGDYEQYF. The CDR3 region has the DNA TGTGCCAGCAGCTCCCAAGGAGGGGACTACGAGCAGTACTTC. The full variable domain, rest sourced from reference TRBV7-2 and TRBJ2-7, is GAGVSQSPSNKVTEKGKDVELRCDPISGHTALYWYRQSLGQGLEFLIYFQGNSAPDKSGLPSDRFSAERTGGSVSTLTIQRTQQEDSAVYLCASSSQGGDYEQYFGPGTRLTVT.

The chain uses TRBV11-2 and TRBJ2-1, with 10 bases that match TRBD2. The CDR3 covers 18 residues. Trimming cost V 4 bases and J 4 bases; bases outside gene matches: 13. Germline assignment: CDR1 SGHAT and CDR2 FQNNGV. CDR3 sequence: CASSSGGAGGHRYNEQFF. CDR3 nucleotides: TGTGCCAGCAGCTCAGGGGGAGCGGGGGGGCATCGATACAATGAGCAGTTCTTC.

This rearrangement joins TRBV27 to TRBJ1-2; the D is unclear. Germline assignment: CDR1 MNHEY and CDR2 SMNVEV (reference sequence). This CDR3 spans 13 amino acids. V gave up 0 bases and J gave up 8 bases, with 10 bases separating them. The CDR3 DNA follows: TGTGCCAGCAGTTTATCGCCCTCGGGGGGCTACACCTTC. As protein: CASSLSPSGGYTF.

The chain employs TRBV11-3 and TRBJ2-2; 7 nucleotides line up with TRBD1. Germline CDR1 reads SGHNT; CDR2 reads YENEEA. With V trimmed by 6 bases and J by 12 bases, 7 bases remained unmatched. The CDR3 runs to 12 residues. Here the CDR3 reads CASSRQGSKLFF. The CDR3 region has the DNA TGTGCCAGCAGTCGACAGGGTTCGAAGCTGTTTTTT.

This clone has just one count. The chain combines TRBV6-5 with TRBJ1-2, with D possibly TRBD1 on 6 matching bases. V gave up 0 bases and J gave up 7 bases, with 9 bases separating them. The CDR3 totals 13 residues. The germline gives CDR1 MNHEY, CDR2 SVGAGI. The CDR3 sequence is CASSYSIGGGYTF. CDR3 nucleotides: TGTGCCAGCAGTTACTCGATAGGGGGTGGCTACACCTTC.

The chain links TRBV7-2 to TRBJ1-1; a possible D gene is TRBD1 (5 bases). This CDR3 is built from 16 residues. V dropped 1 base and J dropped 1 base, with 13 bases sitting between them. Germline loops: CDR1 SGHTA, CDR2 FQGNSA. This chain's CDR3 is CASSLDWYRSNTEAFF. The CDR3 nucleotides are TGTGCCAGCAGCTTAGACTGGTACAGGTCGAACACTGAAGCTTTCTTT.

This rearrangement joins TRBV18 to TRBJ1-6; possibly TRBD1 for D (5 bases). The germline gives CDR1 KGHSH, CDR2 LQKENI. This CDR3 region has 15 residues. Trimming stripped 2 bases from V and 6 bases from J, with 11 bases between. The DNA of the CDR3 is TGTGCCAGCTCACCAGCGGGACTCAGTAATTCACCCCTCCACTTT. Encoded protein: CASSPAGLSNSPLHF.

The chain uses TRBV19 and TRBJ1-2, with 11 bases lining up with TRBD1. Losses at the gene ends were 11 bases for V and 8 bases for J; bases not matched to a gene: 7. The V gene's germline CDR1 is LNHDA and CDR2 SQIVND (reference sequence). The CDR3 is made up of 12 amino acids. The DNA for the CDR3 is TGTGCCGCAGGACAGGGGGCGGGCGGCTACACCTTC. Its protein product is CAAGQGAGGYTF.

The V call is TRBV7-9, the J call TRBJ2-7; maybe TRBD1 (5 bases). The germline gives CDR1 SEHNR, CDR2 FQNEAQ (reference sequence). CDR3 length: 14 amino acids. V dropped 5 bases and J dropped 5 bases, with 16 bases sitting between them. The CDR3: CASSPGLPRDEQYF. Written as DNA, the CDR3 is TGTGCCAGCAGCCCCGGCCTCCCCAGGGACGAGCAGTACTTC.

The V and J genes are TRBV5-6 and TRBJ2-3; maybe TRBD1 (5 bases). The germline gives CDR1 SGHDT, CDR2 YYEEEE. Trimming shortened V by 4 bases and J by 0 bases, and 21 bases separated the two germline ends. The CDR3 has 18 residues. The CDR3 region has the DNA TGTGCCAGCAGCGGACCAGGGTTAATACCCCCCAGCACAGATACGCAGTATTTT. Its translation: CASSGPGLIPPSTDTQYF.